This T cell receptor (beta chain) derives from a study of blood T cell repertoires in COVID-19. Study overall: The study drew acute and convalescent COVID-19 samples from the United States, Italy and Spain. Sample material is recorded as cDNA or gDNA derived from T cells, B-cell-depleted T cells, or PBMCs.

Under the authors' procedure: The authors estimated nucleated cell counts from reference gene primer amplification. Sequenced by immunoSEQ multiplex PCR; TCRdb stores in-frame clones only, minus some. From that table come the V and J calls and clone size; the DNA was used to work out D and trimming. The sample contains tens of thousands of clones, about 90% of which appear only once. The CDR3 sequence is 15 residues long. Trimming at V came to 0 bases and at J to 5 bases, leaving 2 bases not matched to a gene. Germline V gene sequence: CDR1 SGHTA, CDR2 FQGNSA. The sample consisted of peripheral blood. This sequence joins TRBV7-2 and TRBJ1-2; 11 bases map to TRBD1. This clonotype originated in a woman aged 80 or over with acute or convalescent COVID-19. CDR3 DNA: TGTGCCAGCAGCTTAGCGGGGGACAGGGGGTATGGCTACACCTTC. The encoded protein is CASSLAGDRGYGYTF.